This T cell receptor beta chain appears in the sequencing data of a study of blood T cell repertoires in COVID-19. The wider study: Sites in the United States, Italy and Spain provided acute and convalescent COVID-19 samples.

Per the original data handling: The authors estimated nucleated cell counts from reference gene primer amplification. The method was immunoSEQ multiplex PCR; TCRdb's version includes in-frame clones alone and lacks a portion of them. That table furnishes V, J and clone size, whereas the DNA furnished D and trimming. The sample includes around 58,000 clones, about 90% seen only once; the top ten take about 7.3%. The sequenced sample was peripheral blood. The TCR was taken from a woman aged 60-75 years with active or convalescent COVID-19.

CDR3 region: CASSLRLAGLADTQYF. In DNA, the CDR3 is TGTGCCAGCAGCCTCCGACTAGCGGGGTTGGCAGATACGCAGTATTTT. The V and J genes are TRBV11-2 and TRBJ2-3; 11 positions match TRBD2. The CDR3 runs 16 residues. Unmatched junction bases numbered 8, after V lost 5 bases and J lost 4 bases. CDR1 SGHAT and CDR2 FQNNGV come from the germline V gene.